This TCR beta chain is drawn from a study of blood T cell repertoires in COVID-19. The V gene lost 2 bases and the J gene lost 0 bases, with 13 bases spanning the gap. The CDR3 loop spans 16 amino acids. Per germline, CDR1 MGHRA and CDR2 YSYEKL. This table comes from immunoSEQ multiplex PCR, and its TCRdb copy is limited to in-frame clones, with some not included. The sample yields 250,000 to 300,000 clones, approximately 84% seen once. The sequence came from a man younger than 35 who had recovered from COVID-19. Sequenced: PBMCs or T cells enriched from blood (not recorded which). The chain combines TRBV4-1 with TRBJ2-5, with D possibly matching TRBD2 (6 bases). CDR3 coding DNA: TGCGCCAGCAGCCAACAATTACCGGGAGACCAAGAGACCCAGTACTTC. Amino acids: CASSQQLPGDQETQYF.